This T cell receptor beta chain was obtained from a study of cytomegalovirus exposure and HLA in healthy donors. Study-wide background: An analysis done earlier identified fewer than 140 million unique TCR beta sequences from approximately 180 million T cells.

Use of 60 Vbeta and 13 Jbeta primers characterized the PCR. Data came from immunoSEQ multiplex PCR; TCRdb stores just in-frame clones and leaves some out. Of 110,000 to 150,000 clones listed, over 75% are singletons. This CDR3 region has 15 residues. From germline, CDR1 is MGHRA and CDR2 YSYEKL. V lost 4 bases, J lost 4 bases, and 16 bases lay in between. The V call is TRBV4-1, the J call TRBJ1-2, with a weak D call TRBD1 (6 bases). The sample taken for sequencing was PBMCs. The receptor's source is a female donor in good health and CMV-seronegative. CDR3 protein: CASSLDRDMAYGYTF. CDR3 in DNA: TGCGCCAGCAGCCTCGACCGGGACATGGCCTATGGCTACACCTTC.